This T cell receptor (beta chain) derives from a study of post-analysis software for immune sequencing data. As for this clonotype: As yet, its antigen is unknown.

V shed 3 bases and J shed 4 bases, with 10 bases lying between them. Per the germline V gene, CDR1 is DFQATT and CDR2 is SNEGSKA (reference sequence). This CDR3 spans 13 amino acids. Included in the TCR beta cDNA libraries were unique molecular identifiers. From about 1 to 10 million T cells, 400,000 to 550,000 cDNA molecules were obtained. TCRdb fed the PCR reads into MiXCR, producing one record per CDR3 protein. The table lists fewer than 850,000 distinct CDR3 sequences, 25% to 30% of them singletons. Study outcomes and limitations: Higher frequency in patients than in controls was seen for about five TRBV segments, with TRBV5-6, TRBV5-1 and TRBV20-1 among them. Batch-matched samples strongly co-clustered by F measure.

Sample: blood. The receptor's source is a girl aged 5 to 17 with multiple sclerosis. The chain employs TRBV20-1 and TRBJ2-1; no firm D call. As DNA, the CDR3 is TGCAGTGCTAGTGGGCCTAGATACAATGAGCAGTTCTTC. Residues: CSASGPRYNEQFF.